The 4 T cell receptor beta chains below come from one sample, sequenced in a study of early T cells in non-severe SARS-CoV-2 infection. One entry per CDR3 protein, called by TCRdb with MiXCR from the 5' RACE reads. The sample shows 30,000 or so distinct CDR3 sequences, about 4.6% of them seen only once. The specimen sequenced was whole blood. The receptors here all came from an adult who was a healthcare worker with PCR-confirmed SARS-CoV-2 infection or an uninfected control (not recorded which).

The table lists this clonotype with many counts. The rearrangement joins TRBV30 to TRBJ2-5; a possible D gene is TRBD2 (6 bases). The V gene lost 4 bases and the J gene lost 7 bases, with 28 bases spanning the gap. CDR1 is GTSNPN and CDR2 is SVGIG in the germline V gene (reference sequence). This CDR3 spans 17 amino acids. The CDR3 bases are TGTGCCTGGACATCGTGGAATGAGCGGGTTACCAAGAGGACCCAGTACTTC. Its protein is CAWTSWNERVTKRTQYF.

This clonotype has at least ten counts. CDR3 amino acids: CAWSDRGTEAFF. The CDR3 nucleotides are TGTGCCTGGAGTGACAGGGGTACTGAAGCTTTCTTT. The chain couples TRBV30 to TRBJ1-1; 7 bases are a match to TRBD1. The CDR3 runs to 12 residues. Germline V gene sequence: CDR1 GTSNPN, CDR2 SVGIG (reference sequence). V gave up 1 base and J gave up 5 bases; unmatched junction bases: 1.

This clonotype was observed at least ten times. This CDR3 reads CASSPPQGAGHGYTF. As DNA, the CDR3 is TGTGCCAGCTCACCCCCCCAGGGGGCGGGACATGGCTACACCTTC. The chain joins TRBV18 to TRBJ1-2; TRBD1 matches 8 bases. In germline, CDR1 is KGHSH, CDR2 LQKENI. The CDR3 runs to 15 residues. J gave up 6 bases and V 3 bases, and 9 bases lay outside the gene matches.

This clonotype is classed as large. The chain uses TRBV5-1 and TRBJ1-5; D might be TRBD1 (6 bases). Germline V gene sequence: CDR1 SGHRS, CDR2 YFSETQ. The CDR3 covers 13 residues. Trimming cost V 0 bases and J 8 bases, with 9 bases left between them. CDR3 loop: CASSLEGDKPQHF. CDR3 bases: TGCGCCAGCAGCTTGGAAGGGGACAAGCCCCAGCATTTT.